This T cell receptor beta chain appears in the sequencing data of a study of T cell responses to AZD1222 COVID-19 vaccine. On the study more broadly: Second doses at about 4 or about 12 weeks were pooled. Whole-study results and caveats: A mostly white British donor set with more females was recruited, and clonal diversity was possibly underestimated. AZD1222 recipients seropositive at baseline numbered only 5 to 7. Repertoires were obtained solely post-peak T cell response.

Losses at the gene ends were 6 bases for V and 8 bases for J; bases not matched to a gene: 6. Germline assignment: CDR1 SGDLS and CDR2 YYNGEE. The CDR3 is 13 amino acids. For this clone: Its antigen is as yet unknown.

The method was immunoSEQ multiplex PCR; TCRdb's version includes in-frame clones alone and lacks a portion of them. The sample has about 140,000 clones; 70% to 90% are singletons. The sample here was peripheral blood, taken on day 0 of AZD1222 vaccination. This sequence joins TRBV9 and TRBJ1-4, with TRBD1 matching 8 bases. The receptor comes from an adult in good health. The CDR3 DNA reads TGTGCCAGCACTAGGACAGGGAACGAAAAACTGTTTTTT. Its translation: CASTRTGNEKLFF.